Following are 17 T cell receptor beta chains from one sample sequenced in a study of cytomegalovirus exposure and HLA in healthy donors. 13 Jbeta primers and 60 Vbeta primers were used for the PCR. Only in-frame clones appear in the TCRdb table, and some are missing; sequencing was by immunoSEQ multiplex PCR. Here the sample spans roughly 140,000 clones, just under 70% being singletons. The specimen sequenced was PBMCs. These receptors all stem from a man between 60 and 75 years old in good health and CMV-seronegative.

This clone turned up a few times. This chain uses TRBV5-1 with TRBJ1-2, with D maybe TRBD1 (5 bases). V was cut by 6 bases and J by 6 bases, with 27 bases left in between. Germline loops: CDR1 SGHRS, CDR2 YFSETQ. CDR3 length: 17 residues. The CDR3 loop is CASTNLRNRGRGHGYTF. CDR3 nucleotide sequence: TGCGCCAGCACCAACCTTAGGAATAGGGGCAGAGGCCATGGCTACACCTTC.

The chain carries TRBV10-3 and TRBJ1-3, with TRBD1 matching 12 bases. Trimming took 8 bases from V and 8 from J; bases not matched to a gene: 10. The germline V gene has CDR1 ENHRY and CDR2 SYGVKD. The CDR3 consists of 15 residues. CDR3 residues: CAISGQGADEDTIYF. The CDR3 nucleotides are TGTGCCATCTCGGGACAGGGGGCCGATGAGGACACCATATATTTT.

The chain recombines TRBV28 with TRBJ1-4; unclear D gene. CDR1 MDHEN and CDR2 SYDVKM come from the germline V gene. V shed 3 bases and J shed 4 bases, with 9 bases lying between them. CDR3 length: 14 amino acids. CDR3 in amino acids: CASSFRRGNEKLFF. As DNA, the CDR3 is TGTGCCAGCAGTTTTCGGCGGGGTAATGAAAAACTGTTTTTT.

The chain links TRBV2 to TRBJ2-7; weak D call: TRBD1 (6 bases). Germline CDR1 is SNHLY and CDR2 is FYNNEI. Trimming cost V 8 bases and J 6 bases, with 26 bases left between them. CDR3 size: 16 residues. DNA for the CDR3: TGTGCCAGCGCTGCCCCCCACAGGGCGGAAATCAGCGAGCAGTACTTC. Its translation is CASAAPHRAEISEQYF.

The rearrangement links TRBV2 to TRBJ2-7, with D tentatively TRBD1 (6 bases). V lost 5 bases and J 3 bases, leaving 14 bases between the germline ends. CDR1 SNHLY and CDR2 FYNNEI come from the germline V gene. This CDR3 region has 14 residues. DNA of the CDR3: TGTGCCAGCAGTCGGGACACAAGGAGCTACGAGCAGTACTTC. Protein: CASSRDTRSYEQYF.

V is TRBV7-2 and J is TRBJ2-7, with 11 nucleotides matching TRBD2. CDR3 length: 18 amino acids. V trimming: 2 bases; J trimming: 0 bases; junction bases outside the gene matches: 9. The germline V gene encodes CDR1 SGHTA and CDR2 FQGNSA. The CDR3 reads CASSLTLAGGSYSYEQYF. DNA for the CDR3: TGTGCCAGCAGCTTAACTCTAGCGGGAGGATCCTACTCCTACGAGCAGTACTTC.

The rearrangement joins TRBV5-4 to TRBJ1-1, with a possible D match to TRBD1 (6 bases). There are 13 residues in the CDR3. Trimming took off 5 bases at V and 6 bases at J, with 14 bases between the two ends. Germline CDR1 reads SGHNT; CDR2 reads YYREEE (reference sequence). In DNA, the CDR3 is TGTGCCAGCAGTATACAGGGAGGGTCTGAAGCTTTCTTT. This gives the protein CASSIQGGSEAFF.

This chain links TRBV15 with TRBJ1-5; 8 bases agree with TRBD1. Germline V gene data show CDR1 as LNHNV and CDR2 as YYDKDF (reference sequence). Trimming took 2 bases from V and 2 from J; bases not matched to a gene: 2. This CDR3 is built from 15 residues. CDR3 protein: CATSRRQGRNQPQHF. CDR3 DNA: TGTGCCACCAGCAGACGACAGGGGCGCAATCAGCCCCAGCATTTT.

This chain joins TRBV10-2 and TRBJ2-3, with 9 bases identical to TRBD2. The CDR3 runs to 15 residues. Germline CDR1 and CDR2: WSHSY and SAAADI. Losses at the gene ends were 2 bases for V and 5 bases for J; bases not matched to a gene: 5. The DNA for the CDR3 is TGCGCCAGCAGTGAGGGGCTAGCGGGAAGAGATACGCAGTATTTT. Amino acids: CASSEGLAGRDTQYF.

Only a few counts were recorded for this clone. The chain has TRBV29-1 and TRBJ1-1; D may be TRBD1 (5 bases). Germline V gene lookup returns CDR1 SQVTM and CDR2 ANQGSEA. CDR3 length: 13 residues. V lost 5 bases and J lost 1, with 11 bases in between. The CDR3 coding sequence is TGCAGCGTTTCGGGACTTCCGAACACTGAAGCTTTCTTT. The encoded protein is CSVSGLPNTEAFF.

The CDR3 DNA reads as TGTGCCAGTAACCCACAGGGGGCCAGCAATCAGCCCCAGCATTTT. Its protein product is CASNPQGASNQPQHF. The chain carries TRBV19 and TRBJ1-5; 9 bases are a match to TRBD1. V lost 7 bases to trimming and J lost 1 base; unmatched junction nucleotides: 5. The germline CDR1 and CDR2 sequences are LNHDA and SQIVND (reference sequence). The CDR3 length is 15 residues.

The V call is TRBV12-5, the J call TRBJ1-2; D is ambiguous. The V gene lost 1 base and the J gene lost 10 bases, with 13 bases spanning the gap. Germline CDR1 and CDR2: LGHNT and FRNRAP. This CDR3 has 13 residues. The CDR3 bases are TGTGCTAGTGGTTTGGACACCCGGAGGAACTACACCTTC. This codes for CASGLDTRRNYTF.

The rearrangement links TRBV18 to TRBJ2-1; 9 bases fit TRBD2. Germline loops: CDR1 KGHSH, CDR2 LQKENI. CDR3 length: 16 residues. The ends lost 2 bases at V and 7 bases at J; junction bases unmatched: 9. In nucleotides, the CDR3 is TGTGCCAGCTCACCAAAGACTAGCGGATCGTGGAATGAGCAGTTCTTC. Amino acids: CASSPKTSGSWNEQFF.

This chain connects TRBV6-6 to TRBJ1-1, with a weak D call TRBD1 (6 bases). The CDR3 covers 15 residues. V lost 6 bases, J lost 2 bases, and 16 bases lay in between. Germline loops: CDR1 MNHNY, CDR2 SVGAGI (reference sequence). For the CDR3, the DNA is TGTGCCAGCAGCCCCTCAGGGGTGGGAAACACTGAAGCTTTCTTT. Its protein product is CASSPSGVGNTEAFF.

This chain connects TRBV25-1 to TRBJ2-5; TRBD1 matches at 9 bases. V dropped 5 bases and J dropped 5; count of bases not matched to a gene: 6. Germline V CDR1 and CDR2: MGHDK, SYGVNS. The CDR3 loop spans 14 amino acids. CDR3 residues: CASSLQGAGETQYF. The DNA for the CDR3 is TGTGCCAGCAGTCTACAGGGGGCCGGGGAGACCCAGTACTTC.

V gene TRBV28 combines with J gene TRBJ2-7; TRBD1 aligns across 10 bases. J was trimmed by 2 bases and V by 7 bases; bases with no gene match: 2. The CDR3 has 13 residues. Germline-derived CDR1 and CDR2 are MDHEN and SYDVKM. In nucleotides, the CDR3 is TGTGCCAGCACCGGACAGGGGGCCTACGAGCAGTACTTC. Translated, it gives CASTGQGAYEQYF.

The V gene is TRBV7-9, the J gene TRBJ2-1; TRBD2 aligns across 9 bases. The CDR3 loop spans 16 amino acids. J gave up 6 bases and V 5 bases, and 11 bases lay outside the gene matches. Germline CDR1 is SEHNR and CDR2 is FQNEAQ (reference sequence). The CDR3 DNA reads as TGTGCCAGCAGCCCCCCCATGCGGGAGGGCCCCAATGAGCAGTTCTTC. It encodes CASSPPMREGPNEQFF.